What follows is one TCR beta chain and its context. The antigen remains unidentified. A read error may be the cause here, since a much bigger clone is one base away. Sample barcodes and UMIs were carried by the TCR alpha and TCR beta cDNA libraries that 5'RACE generated with constant-segment primers. MiXCR was run by TCRdb on the 5' RACE reads, yielding one entry per CDR3 protein. This table holds under 550,000 distinct CDR3 sequences, 18% found once. This sample was included in a study of T-cell memory formation after mild COVID-19. Broader study findings: Shrinking CD4+ clones were chiefly CM and EM; CD8+ ones were chiefly EMRA. Proof of SARS-CoV-2 specificity was absent for the second-wave clones that crested on day 37.

The material sequenced was PBMCs or a T cell subset sorted from them (not recorded which). The clonotype comes from a man aged 18 to 35 who had mild COVID-19 (a few samples of this study predate the infection). Cell type and time point are not known.

This CDR3 reads CASKTGDTGELFF. The CDR3 nucleotides read TGTGCCAGCAAGACAGGGGACACCGGGGAGCTGTTTTTT. The chain carries TRBV27 and TRBJ2-2; 8 positions agree with TRBD1. Germline lookup yields CDR1 MNHEY and CDR2 SMNVEV (reference sequence). The J segment lost 3 bases and the V segment lost 7 bases, leaving 1 base of the junction unmatched. This CDR3 region has 13 residues.